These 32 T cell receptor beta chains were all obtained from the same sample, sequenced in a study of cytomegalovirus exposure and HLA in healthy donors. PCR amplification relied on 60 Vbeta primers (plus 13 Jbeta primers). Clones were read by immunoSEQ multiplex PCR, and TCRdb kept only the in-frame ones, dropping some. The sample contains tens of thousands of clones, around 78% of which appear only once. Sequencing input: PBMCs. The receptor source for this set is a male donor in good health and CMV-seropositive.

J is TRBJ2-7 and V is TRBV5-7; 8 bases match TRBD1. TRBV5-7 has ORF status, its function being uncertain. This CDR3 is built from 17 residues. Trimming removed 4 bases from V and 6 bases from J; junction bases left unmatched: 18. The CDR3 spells CASSTTSDRVLVCEQYF. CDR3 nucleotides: TGTGCCAGCAGCACAACATCGGACAGGGTTTTGGTCTGCGAGCAGTACTTC.

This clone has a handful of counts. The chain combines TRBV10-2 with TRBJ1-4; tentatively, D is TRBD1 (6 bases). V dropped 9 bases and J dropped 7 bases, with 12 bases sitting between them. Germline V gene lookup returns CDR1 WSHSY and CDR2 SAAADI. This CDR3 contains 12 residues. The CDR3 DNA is TGCGCCAGTTCTATGGACAGTGAAAAACTGTTTTTT. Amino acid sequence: CASSMDSEKLFF.

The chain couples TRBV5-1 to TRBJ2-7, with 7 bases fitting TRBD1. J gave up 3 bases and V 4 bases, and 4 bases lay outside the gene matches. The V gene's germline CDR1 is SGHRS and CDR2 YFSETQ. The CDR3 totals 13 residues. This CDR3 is CASSSTGDYEQYF. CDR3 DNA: TGCGCCAGCAGCAGTACAGGGGACTACGAGCAGTACTTC. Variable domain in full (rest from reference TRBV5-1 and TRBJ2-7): KAGVTQTPRYLIKTRGQQVTLSCSPISGHRSVSWYQQTPGQGLQFLFEYFSETQRNKGNFPGRFSGRQFSNSRSEMNVSTLELGDSALYLCASSSTGDYEQYFGPGTRLTVT.

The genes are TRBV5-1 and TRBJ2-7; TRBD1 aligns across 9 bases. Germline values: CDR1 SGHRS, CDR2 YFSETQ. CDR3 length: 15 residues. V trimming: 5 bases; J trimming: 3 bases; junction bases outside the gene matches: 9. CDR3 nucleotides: TGCGCCAGCAGTTCGGGACAGGGCCTATACTACGAGCAGTACTTC. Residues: CASSSGQGLYYEQYF.

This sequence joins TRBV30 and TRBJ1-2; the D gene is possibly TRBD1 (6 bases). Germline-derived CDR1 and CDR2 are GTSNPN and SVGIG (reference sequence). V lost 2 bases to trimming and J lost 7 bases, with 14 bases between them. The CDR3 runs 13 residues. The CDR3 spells CAWSTQGWAGYTF. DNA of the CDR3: TGTGCCTGGAGTACCCAGGGGTGGGCTGGCTACACCTTC.

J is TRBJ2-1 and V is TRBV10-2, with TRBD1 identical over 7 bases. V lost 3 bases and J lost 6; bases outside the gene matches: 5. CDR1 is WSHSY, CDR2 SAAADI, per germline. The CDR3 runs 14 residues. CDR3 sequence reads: CASSEGGSFNEQFF. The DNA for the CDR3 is TGCGCCAGCAGTGAAGGGGGCTCTTTCAATGAGCAGTTCTTC.

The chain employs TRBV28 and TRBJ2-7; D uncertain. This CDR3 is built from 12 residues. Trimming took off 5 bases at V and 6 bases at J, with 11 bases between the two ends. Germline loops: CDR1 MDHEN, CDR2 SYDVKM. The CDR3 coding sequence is TGTGCCAGCAGTCCCCGCTCGGGCGAGCAGTACTTC. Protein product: CASSPRSGEQYF.

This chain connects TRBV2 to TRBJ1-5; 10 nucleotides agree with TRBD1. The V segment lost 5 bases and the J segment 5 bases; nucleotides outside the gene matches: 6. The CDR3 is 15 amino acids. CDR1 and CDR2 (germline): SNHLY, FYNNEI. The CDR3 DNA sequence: TGTGCCAGCAGTTGGGGACAGGGGCGGGATCAGCCCCAGCATTTT. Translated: CASSWGQGRDQPQHF.

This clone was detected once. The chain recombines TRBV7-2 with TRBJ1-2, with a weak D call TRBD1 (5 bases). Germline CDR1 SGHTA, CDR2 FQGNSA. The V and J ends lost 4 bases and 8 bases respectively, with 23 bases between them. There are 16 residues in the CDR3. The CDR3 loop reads CASSSSARAWRGGYTF. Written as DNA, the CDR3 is TGTGCCAGCAGCTCAAGCGCGAGGGCCTGGAGGGGAGGCTACACCTTC.

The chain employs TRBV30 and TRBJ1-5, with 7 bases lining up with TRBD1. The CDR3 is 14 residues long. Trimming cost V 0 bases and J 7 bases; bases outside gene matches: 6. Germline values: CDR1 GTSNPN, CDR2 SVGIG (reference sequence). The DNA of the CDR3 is TGTGCCTGGAGTGTACGTAGGGGACAGCAGCCCCAGCATTTT. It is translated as CAWSVRRGQQPQHF.

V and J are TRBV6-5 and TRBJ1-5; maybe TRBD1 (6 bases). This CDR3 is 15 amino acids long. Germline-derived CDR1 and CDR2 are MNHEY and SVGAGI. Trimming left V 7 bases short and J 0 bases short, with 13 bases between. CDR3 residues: CASKRTEYSNQPQHF. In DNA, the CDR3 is TGTGCCAGCAAAAGGACAGAATATAGCAATCAGCCCCAGCATTTT.

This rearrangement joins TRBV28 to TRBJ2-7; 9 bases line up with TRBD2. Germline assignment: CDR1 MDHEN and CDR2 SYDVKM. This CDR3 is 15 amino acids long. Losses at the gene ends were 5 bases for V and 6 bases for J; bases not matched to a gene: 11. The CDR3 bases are TGTGCCAGCAGTCCCCGGCGCGGGAGGGTTGGCGAGCAGTACTTC. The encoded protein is CASSPRRGRVGEQYF.

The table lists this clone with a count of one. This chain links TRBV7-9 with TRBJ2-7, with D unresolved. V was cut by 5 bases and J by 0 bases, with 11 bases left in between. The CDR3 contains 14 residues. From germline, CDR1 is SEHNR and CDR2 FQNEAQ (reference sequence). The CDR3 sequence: CASSEDRSSYEQYF. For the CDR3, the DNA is TGTGCCAGCAGCGAAGACCGGAGCTCCTACGAGCAGTACTTC.

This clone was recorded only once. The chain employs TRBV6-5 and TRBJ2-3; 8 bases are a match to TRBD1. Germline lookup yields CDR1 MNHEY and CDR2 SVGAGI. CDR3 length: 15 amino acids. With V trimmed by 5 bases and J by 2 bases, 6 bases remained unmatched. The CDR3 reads CASSTGGSATDTQYF. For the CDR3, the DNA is TGTGCCAGCAGTACAGGGGGTTCCGCCACAGATACGCAGTATTTT.

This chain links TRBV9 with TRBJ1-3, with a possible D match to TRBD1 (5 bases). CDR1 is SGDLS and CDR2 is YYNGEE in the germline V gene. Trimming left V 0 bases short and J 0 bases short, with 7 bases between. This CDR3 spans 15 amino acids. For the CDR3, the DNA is TGTGCCAGCAGCGTAGGGGGCAGCTCTGGAAACACCATATATTTT. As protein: CASSVGGSSGNTIYF.

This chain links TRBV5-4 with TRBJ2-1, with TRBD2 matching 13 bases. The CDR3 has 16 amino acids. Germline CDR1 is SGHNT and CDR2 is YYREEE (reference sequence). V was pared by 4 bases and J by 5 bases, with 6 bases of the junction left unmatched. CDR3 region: CASSPPGLAGNNEQFF. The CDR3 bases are TGTGCCAGCAGCCCCCCGGGACTAGCGGGGAACAATGAGCAGTTCTTC.

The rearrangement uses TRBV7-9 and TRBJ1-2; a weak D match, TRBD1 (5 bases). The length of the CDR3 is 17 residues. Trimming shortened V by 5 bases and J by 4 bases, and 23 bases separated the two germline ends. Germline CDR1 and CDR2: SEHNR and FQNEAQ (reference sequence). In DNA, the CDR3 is TGTGCCAGCAGCCCCACCGGAGGGGAGGGGTTGCTCTATGGCTACACCTTC. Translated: CASSPTGGEGLLYGYTF.

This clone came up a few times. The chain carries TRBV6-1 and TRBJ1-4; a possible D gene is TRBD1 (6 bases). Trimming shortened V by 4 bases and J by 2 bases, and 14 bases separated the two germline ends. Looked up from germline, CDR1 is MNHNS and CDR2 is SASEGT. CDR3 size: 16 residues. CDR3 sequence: CASSAGQGWTNEKLFF. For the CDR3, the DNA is TGTGCCAGCAGTGCGGGGCAGGGGTGGACTAATGAAAAACTGTTTTTT.

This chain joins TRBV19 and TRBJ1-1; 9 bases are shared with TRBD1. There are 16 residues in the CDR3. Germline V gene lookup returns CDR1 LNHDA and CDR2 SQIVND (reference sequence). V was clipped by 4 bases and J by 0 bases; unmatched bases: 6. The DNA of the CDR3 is TGTGCCAGTAGTACCCGACAGGGGGTTGTGAACACTGAAGCTTTCTTT. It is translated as CASSTRQGVVNTEAFF. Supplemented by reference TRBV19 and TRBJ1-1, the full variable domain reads DGGITQSPKYLFRKEGQNVTLSCEQNLNHDAMYWYRQDPGQGLRLIYYSQIVNDFQKGDIAEGYSVSREKKESFPLTVTSAQKNPTAFYLCASSTRQGVVNTEAFFGQGTRLTVV.

DNA of the CDR3: TGTGCCAGCAGTCACCTAGCGGTGGACTACGAGCAGTACTTC. Its translation: CASSHLAVDYEQYF. The chain recombines TRBV6-5 with TRBJ2-7, with TRBD2 matching 7 bases. After removal of 5 bases from V and 3 bases from J, the junction contained 7 bases not matched to a gene. The germline V gene encodes CDR1 MNHEY and CDR2 SVGAGI. The CDR3 is made up of 14 amino acids.

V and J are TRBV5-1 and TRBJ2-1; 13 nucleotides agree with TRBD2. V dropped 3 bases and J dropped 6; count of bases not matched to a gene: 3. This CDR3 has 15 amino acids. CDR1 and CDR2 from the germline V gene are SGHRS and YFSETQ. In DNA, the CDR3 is TGCGCCAGCAGCTCCGGACTAGCGGGAGCCAATGAGCAGTTCTTC. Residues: CASSSGLAGANEQFF. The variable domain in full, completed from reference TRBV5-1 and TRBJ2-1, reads KAGVTQTPRYLIKTRGQQVTLSCSPISGHRSVSWYQQTPGQGLQFLFEYFSETQRNKGNFPGRFSGRQFSNSRSEMNVSTLELGDSALYLCASSSGLAGANEQFFGPGTRLTVL.

The CDR3 region is CASSIKGGSGNTIYF. CDR3 sequence (DNA): TGTGCCAGCAGCATTAAAGGGGGCTCTGGAAACACCATATATTTT. The rearrangement joins TRBV7-8 to TRBJ1-3; possibly TRBD1 for D (6 bases). Germline-derived CDR1 and CDR2 are SGHVS and FQNEAQ. Trimming pared 5 bases from V and 0 bases from J, leaving 11 bases between. The CDR3 is 15 residues long.

The CDR3 here is CASSAGSSYEQYF. The CDR3 DNA follows: TGCGCCAGCAGCGCCGGGTCATCCTACGAGCAGTACTTC. V usage is TRBV5-1 and J usage is TRBJ2-7; no clear D. Germline assignment: CDR1 SGHRS and CDR2 YFSETQ. The CDR3 has 13 amino acids. Trimming pared 4 bases from V and 1 base from J, leaving 9 bases between. Based on the CDR3 plus reference TRBV5-1 and TRBJ2-7, the full variable domain is KAGVTQTPRYLIKTRGQQVTLSCSPISGHRSVSWYQQTPGQGLQFLFEYFSETQRNKGNFPGRFSGRQFSNSRSEMNVSTLELGDSALYLCASSAGSSYEQYFGPGTRLTVT.

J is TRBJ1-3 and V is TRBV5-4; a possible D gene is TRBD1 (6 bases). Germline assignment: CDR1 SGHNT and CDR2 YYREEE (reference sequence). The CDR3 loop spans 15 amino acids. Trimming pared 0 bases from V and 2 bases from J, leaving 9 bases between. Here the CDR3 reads CASSLGAGAGNTIYF. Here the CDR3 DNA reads TGTGCCAGCAGCTTGGGTGCAGGGGCTGGAAACACCATATATTTT.

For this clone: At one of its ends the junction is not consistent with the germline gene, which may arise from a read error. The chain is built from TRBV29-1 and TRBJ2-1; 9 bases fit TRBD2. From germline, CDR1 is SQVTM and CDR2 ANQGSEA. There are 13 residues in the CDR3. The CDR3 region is CSVVAGGGNEQLF. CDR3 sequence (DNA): TGCAGCGTTGTCGCGGGAGGGGGCAATGAGCAGCTCTTC.

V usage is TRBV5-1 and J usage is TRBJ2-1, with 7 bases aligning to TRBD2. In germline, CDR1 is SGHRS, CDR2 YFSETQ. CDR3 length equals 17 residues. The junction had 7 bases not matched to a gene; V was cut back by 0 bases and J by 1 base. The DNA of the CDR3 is TGCGCCAGCAGCTTGGCCGCTGCGGGAGCTTCCTACAATGAGCAGTTCTTC. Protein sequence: CASSLAAAGASYNEQFF.

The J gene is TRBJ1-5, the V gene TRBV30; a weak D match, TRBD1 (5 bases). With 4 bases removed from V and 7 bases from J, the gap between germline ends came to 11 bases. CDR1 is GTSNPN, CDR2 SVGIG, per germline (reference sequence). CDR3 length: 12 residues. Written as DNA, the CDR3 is TGTGCCTGGAAAGGGGTGGGCCAGCCCCAGCATTTT. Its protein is CAWKGVGQPQHF.

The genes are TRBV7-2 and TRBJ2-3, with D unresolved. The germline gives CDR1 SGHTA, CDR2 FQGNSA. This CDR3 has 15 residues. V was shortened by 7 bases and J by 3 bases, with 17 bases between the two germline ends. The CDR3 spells CASTPAGLGTDTQYF. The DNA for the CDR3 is TGTGCCAGCACCCCCGCTGGGCTTGGGACAGATACGCAGTATTTT.

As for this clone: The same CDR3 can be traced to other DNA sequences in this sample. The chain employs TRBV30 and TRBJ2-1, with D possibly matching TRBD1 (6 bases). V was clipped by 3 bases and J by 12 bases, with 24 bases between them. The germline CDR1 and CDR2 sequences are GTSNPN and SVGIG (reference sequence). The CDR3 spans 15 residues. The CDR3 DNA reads TGTGCCTGGAGGACGGGGCAGGGGAGTTTTATTGGGCAGTTCTTC. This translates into CAWRTGQGSFIGQFF.

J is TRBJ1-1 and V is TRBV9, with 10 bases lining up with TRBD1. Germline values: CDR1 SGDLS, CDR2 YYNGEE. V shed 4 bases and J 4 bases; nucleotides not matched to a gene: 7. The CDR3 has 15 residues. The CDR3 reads CASSPGQGKFTEAFF. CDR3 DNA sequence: TGTGCCAGCAGCCCGGGACAGGGGAAGTTCACTGAAGCTTTCTTT.

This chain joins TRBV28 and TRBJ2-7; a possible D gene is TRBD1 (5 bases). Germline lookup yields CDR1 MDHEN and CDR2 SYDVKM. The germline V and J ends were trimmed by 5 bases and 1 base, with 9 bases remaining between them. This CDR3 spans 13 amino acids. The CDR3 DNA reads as TGTGCCAGCAGTATCGACAGATCCTACGAGCAGTACTTC. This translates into CASSIDRSYEQYF.

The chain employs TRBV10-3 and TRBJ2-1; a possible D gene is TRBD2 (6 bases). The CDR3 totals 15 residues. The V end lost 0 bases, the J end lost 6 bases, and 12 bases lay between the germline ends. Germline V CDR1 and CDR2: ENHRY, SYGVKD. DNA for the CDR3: TGTGCCATCAGTGAGTCGGGGAGGAATGGCAATGAGCAGTTCTTC. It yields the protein CAISESGRNGNEQFF.